These T cell receptor beta chains were read from a single sample in a study of blood T cell repertoires in COVID-19. Generated by immunoSEQ multiplex PCR, the TCRdb table keeps only in-frame clones and is missing some. The sample consists of 150,000 or so clones, about 74% of them appearing once. Sequenced material: peripheral blood. The receptors were sampled from a woman aged 80 or over with acute or convalescent COVID-19. Both conserved end residues are part of each CDR3. The order of the fields is V gene, D gene, J gene, clone size, CDR3 protein, CDR3 DNA. A D gene is named only where the DNA matches it firmly. Size is stated for part of the rows, as once, few or many counts, or as a class when the clone is expanded.

V gene: TRBV9
D gene: -
J gene: TRBJ2-2
clone size: -
CDR3 protein: CASSVAGSNTGELFF
CDR3 DNA: TGTGCCAGCAGCGTAGCAGGCAGCAACACCGGGGAGCTGTTTTTT

V gene: TRBV2
D gene: TRBD1
J gene: TRBJ1-5
clone size: -
CDR3 protein: CASGTGDPQPQHF
CDR3 DNA: TGTGCCAGCGGGACAGGGGATCCTCAGCCCCAGCATTTT

V gene: TRBV6-1
D gene: -
J gene: TRBJ2-7
clone size: few
CDR3 protein: CASSEAGRDNKGYF
CDR3 DNA: TGTGCCAGCAGTGAAGCGGGCCGCGACAACAAAGGTTACTTC

V gene: TRBV6-5
D gene: TRBD1
J gene: TRBJ2-2
clone size: -
CDR3 protein: CASRTWTGGGGELFF
CDR3 DNA: TGTGCCAGCAGAACATGGACAGGGGGAGGCGGGGAGCTGTTTTTT

V gene: TRBV7-2
D gene: TRBD1
J gene: TRBJ2-3
clone size: -
CDR3 protein: CASSSTGGADTQYF
CDR3 DNA: TGTGCCAGCAGCTCTACAGGGGGCGCAGATACGCAGTATTTT

V gene: TRBV7-3
D gene: TRBD2
J gene: TRBJ2-3
clone size: -
CDR3 protein: CASSSGTSATTTQYF
CDR3 DNA: TGTGCCAGCAGTTCCGGGACTAGCGCCACGACGACGCAGTATTTT

V gene: TRBV28
D gene: -
J gene: TRBJ2-7
clone size: few
CDR3 protein: CASSFMSYEQYF
CDR3 DNA: TGTGCCAGCAGCTTCATGAGTTACGAGCAGTACTTC

V gene: TRBV27
D gene: -
J gene: TRBJ1-5
clone size: -
CDR3 protein: CASSFQVTNQPQHF
CDR3 DNA: TGTGCCAGCAGTTTTCAGGTGACAAATCAGCCCCAGCATTTT

V gene: TRBV21-1
D gene: -
J gene: TRBJ1-6
clone size: once
CDR3 protein: CASSNADRGNANSPLHF
CDR3 DNA: TGTGCCAGCAGCAATGCAGACAGGGGGAACGCTAATTCACCCCTCCACTTT

V gene: TRBV7-9
D gene: -
J gene: TRBJ1-2
clone size: -
CDR3 protein: CASSDRDGGSIDTF
CDR3 DNA: TGTGCCAGCAGCGACCGGGACGGGGGAAGTATCGACACCTTC

V gene: TRBV10-3
D gene: -
J gene: TRBJ1-6
clone size: -
CDR3 protein: CAISEQARKNSPLHF
CDR3 DNA: TGTGCCATCAGTGAACAGGCGAGAAAAAATTCACCCCTCCACTTT

V gene: TRBV3-1/TRBV3-2
D gene: TRBD2
J gene: TRBJ2-2
clone size: -
CDR3 protein: CASSRLAGVNTGELFF
CDR3 DNA: TGTGCCAGCAGCCGGTTAGCGGGGGTGAACACCGGGGAGCTGTTTTTT

V gene: TRBV7-9
D gene: TRBD2
J gene: TRBJ2-1
clone size: -
CDR3 protein: CASSSRPAGTYNEQFF
CDR3 DNA: TGTGCCAGCAGCTCCCGACCAGCGGGAACTTACAATGAGCAGTTCTTC

V gene: TRBV10-1
D gene: TRBD1
J gene: TRBJ2-7
clone size: few
CDR3 protein: CASSDPDRWDEQYF
CDR3 DNA: TGCGCCAGCAGTGACCCGGACAGGTGGGACGAGCAGTACTTC

V gene: TRBV10-3
D gene: TRBD1
J gene: TRBJ2-1
clone size: -
CDR3 protein: CAVGTGARDYNEQFF
CDR3 DNA: TGTGCCGTAGGGACAGGGGCCCGGGATTACAATGAGCAGTTCTTC

V gene: TRBV11-3
D gene: -
J gene: TRBJ2-5
clone size: -
CDR3 protein: CASSRGFQGTQYF
CDR3 DNA: TGTGCCAGCTCCCGAGGGTTCCAAGGGACCCAGTACTTC

V gene: TRBV28
D gene: -
J gene: TRBJ2-2
clone size: few
CDR3 protein: CASRIADHTGELFF
CDR3 DNA: TGTGCCAGCAGAATAGCGGACCACACCGGGGAGCTGTTTTTT

V gene: TRBV6-6
D gene: TRBD2
J gene: TRBJ2-1
clone size: -
CDR3 protein: CASRLAGGWDEQFF
CDR3 DNA: TGTGCCAGCAGGCTAGCGGGAGGGTGGGATGAGCAGTTCTTC

V gene: TRBV27
D gene: -
J gene: TRBJ2-5
clone size: -
CDR3 protein: CASSLVGSPRAQYF
CDR3 DNA: TGTGCCAGCAGTTTAGTCGGCAGCCCCAGGGCCCAGTACTTC

V gene: TRBV19
D gene: TRBD2
J gene: TRBJ2-2
clone size: few
CDR3 protein: CAGDGTSGSRNTGELFF
CDR3 DNA: TGTGCCGGCGACGGGACTAGCGGGAGTCGGAACACCGGGGAGCTGTTTTTT

V gene: TRBV28
D gene: -
J gene: TRBJ1-5
clone size: -
CDR3 protein: CASSLPTTRQPQHF
CDR3 DNA: TGTGCCAGCAGTCTCCCGACAACACGGCAGCCCCAGCATTTT

V gene: TRBV6-2/TRBV6-3
D gene: -
J gene: TRBJ2-1
clone size: -
CDR3 protein: CASSYRAQRGYEQFF
CDR3 DNA: TGTGCCAGCAGTTACAGGGCGCAGAGGGGGTATGAGCAGTTCTTC

V gene: TRBV19
D gene: -
J gene: TRBJ2-3
clone size: -
CDR3 protein: CASKRQDTQYF
CDR3 DNA: TGTGCCAGTAAGAGACAAGATACGCAGTATTTT

V gene: TRBV19
D gene: -
J gene: TRBJ1-6
clone size: -
CDR3 protein: CASSIGRQNSPLHF
CDR3 DNA: TGTGCCAGTAGTATTGGCCGCCAGAATTCACCCCTCCACTTT

V gene: TRBV7-9
D gene: TRBD2
J gene: TRBJ2-5
clone size: -
CDR3 protein: CASSPGAGAQYF
CDR3 DNA: TGTGCCAGCAGCCCCGGGGCGGGGGCCCAGTACTTC

V gene: TRBV11-3
D gene: TRBD1
J gene: TRBJ2-1
clone size: -
CDR3 protein: CASSFTGTGGNEQFF
CDR3 DNA: TGTGCCAGCAGCTTTACCGGGACAGGGGGAAATGAGCAGTTCTTC

V gene: TRBV29-1
D gene: -
J gene: TRBJ1-2
clone size: -
CDR3 protein: CSVEKTALFDGYTF
CDR3 DNA: TGCAGCGTTGAAAAGACAGCCCTCTTCGATGGCTACACCTTC

V gene: TRBV25-1
D gene: TRBD1
J gene: TRBJ2-1
clone size: -
CDR3 protein: CASAAGTGSYNEQFF
CDR3 DNA: TGTGCCAGCGCAGCCGGGACAGGGAGCTACAATGAGCAGTTCTTC

V gene: TRBV13
D gene: -
J gene: TRBJ1-6
clone size: few
CDR3 protein: CASSLTGINSPLHF
CDR3 DNA: TGTGCCAGCAGCCTAACAGGGATCAACTCACCCCTCCACTTT

V gene: TRBV30
D gene: TRBD1
J gene: TRBJ1-1
clone size: -
CDR3 protein: CAWSVQGDTEAFF
CDR3 DNA: TGTGCCTGGAGTGTTCAGGGGGACACTGAAGCTTTCTTT

V gene: TRBV30
D gene: -
J gene: TRBJ1-1
clone size: -
CDR3 protein: CAVSRHVGEAFF
CDR3 DNA: TGTGCCGTATCCCGACACGTAGGTGAAGCTTTCTTT

V gene: TRBV27
D gene: TRBD1
J gene: TRBJ1-5
clone size: -
CDR3 protein: CASSPSFGTGGLGQPQHF
CDR3 DNA: TGTGCCAGCAGTCCAAGCTTCGGGACAGGGGGCCTGGGTCAGCCCCAGCATTTT

V gene: TRBV3-1/TRBV3-2
D gene: -
J gene: TRBJ1-5
clone size: once
CDR3 protein: CASSQEWGPHQPQHF
CDR3 DNA: TGTGCCAGCAGCCAAGAATGGGGCCCGCATCAGCCCCAGCATTTT

V gene: TRBV6-6
D gene: TRBD1
J gene: TRBJ2-7
clone size: once
CDR3 protein: CASSYLGTVYEQYF
CDR3 DNA: TGTGCCAGCAGTTATCTCGGGACAGTCTACGAGCAGTACTTC

V gene: TRBV7-2
D gene: TRBD1
J gene: TRBJ2-3
clone size: -
CDR3 protein: CASSFKQGGTDTQYF
CDR3 DNA: TGTGCCAGCAGCTTCAAACAGGGGGGCACAGATACGCAGTATTTT

V gene: TRBV27
D gene: -
J gene: TRBJ2-7
clone size: few
CDR3 protein: CASSLQEGPYEQYF
CDR3 DNA: TGTGCCAGCAGTTTACAGGAGGGCCCCTACGAGCAGTACTTC

V gene: TRBV5-1
D gene: TRBD2
J gene: TRBJ2-1
clone size: few
CDR3 protein: CASSTGLAGLGEQFF
CDR3 DNA: TGCGCCAGCAGTACGGGACTAGCGGGATTAGGCGAGCAGTTCTTC

V gene: TRBV10-3
D gene: -
J gene: TRBJ2-2
clone size: -
CDR3 protein: CAISESRIIQGAGELFF
CDR3 DNA: TGTGCCATCAGTGAGTCCCGGATAATACAGGGTGCCGGGGAGCTGTTTTTT

V gene: TRBV5-1
D gene: TRBD1
J gene: TRBJ1-1
clone size: many
CDR3 protein: CASSLTGGVVTEAFF
CDR3 DNA: TGCGCCAGCAGCTTGACAGGGGGCGTAGTCACTGAAGCTTTCTTT

V gene: TRBV24-1
D gene: -
J gene: TRBJ2-5
clone size: -
CDR3 protein: CATSDLQGRQETQYF
CDR3 DNA: TGTGCCACCAGTGATTTACAGGGGAGGCAAGAGACCCAGTACTTC

V gene: TRBV7-6
D gene: -
J gene: TRBJ2-7
clone size: -
CDR3 protein: CASSLTGQGLSYEQYF
CDR3 DNA: TGTGCCAGCAGCTTAACGGGCCAGGGGCTTTCCTACGAGCAGTACTTC

V gene: TRBV6-1
D gene: TRBD1
J gene: TRBJ1-5
clone size: -
CDR3 protein: CASSGKTGGLVDSNQPQHF
CDR3 DNA: TGTGCCAGCAGTGGGAAAACAGGGGGCTTGGTGGATAGCAATCAGCCCCAGCATTTT

V gene: TRBV27
D gene: -
J gene: TRBJ1-4
clone size: -
CDR3 protein: CASRPGRGNEKLFF
CDR3 DNA: TGTGCCAGCCGCCCCGGACGGGGTAATGAAAAACTGTTTTTT

V gene: TRBV7-9
D gene: -
J gene: TRBJ2-7
clone size: -
CDR3 protein: CASSPPGAGDIYEQYF
CDR3 DNA: TGTGCCAGCAGTCCGCCAGGGGCGGGAGATATCTACGAGCAGTACTTC

V gene: TRBV5-6
D gene: TRBD1
J gene: TRBJ1-1
clone size: -
CDR3 protein: CASRRTGRRTEAFF
CDR3 DNA: TGTGCCAGCAGACGGACAGGAAGGAGAACTGAAGCTTTCTTT

V gene: TRBV5-1
D gene: -
J gene: TRBJ2-7
clone size: few
CDR3 protein: CASSLTGEGYEQYF
CDR3 DNA: TGCGCCAGCAGCCTGACAGGGGAGGGCTACGAGCAGTACTTC

V gene: TRBV6-6
D gene: TRBD2
J gene: TRBJ2-7
clone size: -
CDR3 protein: CASNRGGRAYEQYF
CDR3 DNA: TGTGCCAGCAACCGGGGGGGGCGGGCCTACGAGCAGTACTTC

V gene: TRBV20-1
D gene: -
J gene: TRBJ2-7
clone size: -
CDR3 protein: CSASSDEQYF
CDR3 DNA: TGCAGTGCTTCGAGTGACGAGCAGTACTTC

V gene: TRBV5-8
D gene: -
J gene: TRBJ2-7
clone size: -
CDR3 protein: CASSFGPGEYEQYF
CDR3 DNA: TGTGCCAGCAGCTTTGGTCCAGGGGAATACGAGCAGTACTTC

V gene: TRBV28
D gene: TRBD2
J gene: TRBJ2-5
clone size: once
CDR3 protein: CASSSGTSGRETQYF
CDR3 DNA: TGTGCCAGCAGTTCCGGGACTAGCGGGAGAGAGACCCAGTACTTC

V gene: TRBV30
D gene: -
J gene: TRBJ1-6
clone size: -
CDR3 protein: CAGSTGNGGSPLHF
CDR3 DNA: TGTGCCGGAAGCACAGGGAACGGCGGTTCACCCCTCCACTTT

V gene: TRBV27
D gene: TRBD2
J gene: TRBJ2-7
clone size: few
CDR3 protein: CASSFPLAGAVF
CDR3 DNA: TGTGCCAGCAGTTTTCCTTTAGCGGGAGCGGTATTC

V gene: TRBV28
D gene: -
J gene: TRBJ2-3
clone size: -
CDR3 protein: CASSTPRAGGTDTQYF
CDR3 DNA: TGTGCCAGCAGTACCCCCAGGGCCGGAGGCACAGATACGCAGTATTTT

V gene: TRBV6-6
D gene: TRBD1
J gene: TRBJ1-5
clone size: -
CDR3 protein: CASRTGYQPQHF
CDR3 DNA: TGTGCCAGTCGGACAGGCTATCAGCCCCAGCATTTT

V gene: TRBV28
D gene: -
J gene: TRBJ2-1
clone size: -
CDR3 protein: CASSPASGSGKNNEQFF
CDR3 DNA: TGTGCCAGCAGTCCCGCGTCCGGGAGTGGCAAGAACAATGAGCAGTTCTTC